These 20 T cell receptor beta chains came from one sample sequenced in a study of blood T cell repertoires in COVID-19 (dated by TCRdb to 2018 to 2020). Library method: the immunoSEQ multiplex PCR assay. TCRdb stores this immuneACCESS table with in-frame sequences only. Part of the clones is absent; in the studies checked, under half of the shortfall reflects unresolved V genes, and no reason is known for the rest. This sample lists some 300,000 clones; around 88% were detected once. 6.9% of the sample is in the top ten clones. The specimen was peripheral blood. The receptors shown here come from a woman younger than 45 who had recovered from COVID-19.

The V call is TRBV18, the J call TRBJ1-6, with D possibly TRBD1 on 6 matching bases. V shed 5 bases and J shed 0 bases, with 20 bases lying between them. Germline CDR1 reads KGHSH; CDR2 reads LQKENI. This CDR3 comprises 19 residues. Here the CDR3 DNA reads TGTGCCAGCTCAGTACTCGCTTTACAGGGCAGCTCCTATAATTCACCCCTCCACTTT. Translated: CASSVLALQGSSYNSPLHF.

A few counts support this clone. The J gene is TRBJ1-1, the V gene TRBV27; D call uncertain. V lost 6 bases and J 9 bases, leaving 17 bases between the germline ends. This CDR3 is built from 13 residues. Germline V lookup: CDR1 MNHEY, CDR2 SMNVEV (reference sequence). CDR3 residues: CASSPSNGLKAFF. The CDR3 coding sequence is TGTGCCAGCAGCCCCAGTAATGGGCTCAAAGCTTTCTTT.

The V and J genes are TRBV10-3 and TRBJ1-1; D is undetermined. Germline V gene data show CDR1 as ENHRY and CDR2 as SYGVKD. The length of the CDR3 is 14 residues. V was trimmed by 0 bases and J by 11 bases, leaving 16 bases between them. CDR3 in DNA: TGTGCCATCAGTGAGTCGATTGAGGCAGACGGGGCTTTCTTT. It translates to CAISESIEADGAFF.

The chain combines TRBV4-2 with TRBJ1-2; the match to TRBD1 covers 7 bases. This CDR3 region has 14 residues. Trimming cost V 6 bases and J 3 bases; bases outside gene matches: 7. Per germline, CDR1 LGHNA and CDR2 YNFKEQ. The CDR3 is CASRKSTGDYGYTF. CDR3 coding DNA: TGTGCCAGCAGAAAGAGCACAGGGGACTATGGCTACACCTTC.

The chain couples TRBV15 to TRBJ1-1; the D is unclear. The CDR3 totals 15 residues. Deletions cut 0 bases from V and 4 bases from J, with 12 bases between. Germline values: CDR1 LNHNV, CDR2 YYDKDF (reference sequence). CDR3 loop: CATSRDLPWSTEAFF. The CDR3 bases are TGTGCCACCAGCAGAGATCTACCCTGGAGCACTGAAGCTTTCTTT.

The rearrangement joins TRBV7-9 to TRBJ2-2; 7 positions match TRBD2. The CDR3 has 15 residues. Unmatched junction bases numbered 3, after V lost 1 base and J lost 4 bases. Germline-derived CDR1 and CDR2 are SEHNR and FQNEAQ (reference sequence). CDR3 loop: CASSLGTRVTGELFF. The CDR3 DNA sequence: TGTGCCAGCAGCTTAGGGACTAGAGTCACCGGGGAGCTGTTTTTT. The complete variable domain, with remaining parts taken from reference TRBV7-9 and TRBJ2-2, reads DTGVSQNPRHKITKRGQNVTFRCDPISEHNRLYWYRQTLGQGPEFLTYFQNEAQLEKSRLLSDRFSAERPKGSFSTLEIQRTEQGDSAMYLCASSLGTRVTGELFFGEGSRLTVL.

J is TRBJ1-1 and V is TRBV7-3; TRBD1 aligns across 9 bases. This CDR3 has 16 residues. J gave up 4 bases and V 2 bases, and 8 bases lay outside the gene matches. Germline V CDR1 and CDR2: SGHTA, FQGTGA. The CDR3 nucleotides read TGTGCCAGCAGCTTACGTCGACAGGGGGTGGCCACTGAAGCTTTCTTT. Translation gives CASSLRRQGVATEAFF.

The CDR3 DNA follows: TGTGCCAGCAGCCCGACAGGGGGGAACTATGGCTACACCTTC. Translation gives CASSPTGGNYGYTF. V is TRBV7-9 and J is TRBJ1-2, with 9 bases fitting TRBD1. V lost 5 bases to trimming and J lost 2 bases; unmatched junction nucleotides: 3. Germline lookup yields CDR1 SEHNR and CDR2 FQNEAQ (reference sequence). The CDR3 has 14 amino acids.

The chain is built from TRBV28 and TRBJ1-5; TRBD1 agrees at 10 bases. V dropped 3 bases and J dropped 2; count of bases not matched to a gene: 4. The germline V gene has CDR1 MDHEN and CDR2 SYDVKM. The CDR3 consists of 16 residues. The CDR3 coding sequence is TGTGCCAGCAGTTTTTCCGGGACAGGGGGCAATCAGCCCCAGCATTTT. Translation: CASSFSGTGGNQPQHF. The variable domain in full, with the rest retrieved from reference TRBV28 and TRBJ1-5, is DVKVTQSSRYLVKRTGEKVFLECVQDMDHENMFWYRQDPGLGLRLIYFSYDVKMKEKGDIPEGYSVSREKKERFSLILESASTNQTSMYLCASSFSGTGGNQPQHFGDGTRLSIL.

V and J are TRBV28 and TRBJ2-5; 7 nucleotides agree with TRBD2. Germline V CDR1 and CDR2: MDHEN, SYDVKM. The CDR3 is made up of 13 amino acids. J gave up 8 bases and V 6 bases, and 9 bases lay outside the gene matches. This CDR3 reads CASSPGRAGTQYF. In DNA form, the CDR3 reads TGTGCCAGCAGCCCTGGGAGGGCCGGAACCCAGTACTTC.

This clone was detected once. CDR3 DNA sequence: TGTGCCAGCAGTCCCATCAGGGAAGATGAGCAGTTCTTC. It codes for CASSPIREDEQFF. The V gene is TRBV2, the J gene TRBJ2-1; D possibly corresponds to TRBD1 (5 bases). Trimming cost V 5 bases and J 8 bases, with 13 bases left between them. The length of the CDR3 is 13 residues. Germline-derived CDR1 and CDR2 are SNHLY and FYNNEI.

The gene calls are TRBV4-1 and TRBJ2-1; 8 bases fit TRBD1. The V segment lost 1 base and the J segment 1 base; nucleotides outside the gene matches: 9. The CDR3 runs 18 residues. Germline V gene data show CDR1 as MGHRA and CDR2 as YSYEKL. The chain's CDR3 is CASSQAPKDRASYNEQFF. As DNA, the CDR3 is TGCGCCAGCAGCCAAGCTCCGAAGGACAGGGCATCCTACAATGAGCAGTTCTTC.

DNA of the CDR3: TGTGCCAGCAGCTTGGAGCCGGGACAGGGGGCCTACGAGCAGTACTTC. It specifies CASSLEPGQGAYEQYF. The V gene is TRBV5-6, the J gene TRBJ2-7; TRBD1 agrees at 11 bases. Germline CDR1 reads SGHDT; CDR2 reads YYEEEE. The V and J ends lost 0 bases and 2 bases, in that order; junction bases with no gene match: 4. The CDR3 consists of 16 residues. Full variable domain (missing parts from reference TRBV5-6 and TRBJ2-7): DAGVTQSPTHLIKTRGQQVTLRCSPKSGHDTVSWYQQALGQGPQFIFQYYEEEERQRGNFPDRFSGHQFPNYSSELNVNALLLGDSALYLCASSLEPGQGAYEQYFGPGTRLTVT.

The genes are TRBV7-3 and TRBJ2-1; tentative D call: TRBD1 (6 bases). The CDR3 sequence is 13 residues long. Trimming cost V 5 bases and J 4 bases, with 9 bases left between them. Looked up from germline, CDR1 is SGHTA and CDR2 is FQGTGA. The CDR3 region has the DNA TGTGCCAGCAGCCTCGGGACATACAATGAGCAGTTCTTC. Encoded protein: CASSLGTYNEQFF.

V and J are TRBV19 and TRBJ2-5; 8 bases agree with TRBD2. CDR3 length: 15 amino acids. V shed 7 bases, J shed 4 bases, and the junction held 11 bases outside the gene matches. Germline CDR1 reads LNHDA; CDR2 reads SQIVND (reference sequence). The CDR3 DNA reads TGTGCCAGTAAAGAAGTAGCGGGGAGGTCAGAGACCCAGTACTTC. It is translated as CASKEVAGRSETQYF.

This chain joins TRBV5-4 and TRBJ2-7, with TRBD2 matching 8 bases. J lost 5 bases, V lost 1 base, and 17 bases had no gene match. There are 18 residues in the CDR3. Per the germline V gene, CDR1 is SGHNT and CDR2 is YYREEE (reference sequence). CDR3 bases: TGTGCCAGCAGCTTGCTCTTAGATAAGGCGGGGGGAACCCACGAGCAGTACTTC. It encodes CASSLLLDKAGGTHEQYF.

J is TRBJ2-7 and V is TRBV5-1; 8 nucleotides line up with TRBD1. V shed 4 bases, J shed 0 bases, and the junction held 3 bases outside the gene matches. The CDR3 covers 14 residues. Germline CDR1 reads SGHRS; CDR2 reads YFSETQ. CDR3 sequence: CASSRQGNSYEQYF. The CDR3 bases are TGCGCCAGCAGCCGACAGGGGAACTCCTACGAGCAGTACTTC.

This clone has only a few counts. The V and J genes are TRBV6-1 and TRBJ1-5; TRBD1 is a possible D gene (6 bases). CDR1 is MNHNS and CDR2 is SASEGT in the germline V gene. The germline V and J ends were trimmed by 2 bases and 4 bases, with 9 bases remaining between them. This CDR3 is built from 14 residues. CDR3 in amino acids: CASSEPRGNQPQHF. DNA of the CDR3: TGTGCCAGCAGTGAACCCAGGGGAAATCAGCCCCAGCATTTT.

The chain links TRBV28 to TRBJ1-1, with TRBD1 identical over 8 bases. The CDR3 loop spans 17 amino acids. The V and J ends lost 4 bases and 0 bases, in that order; junction bases with no gene match: 10. Germline lookup yields CDR1 MDHEN and CDR2 SYDVKM. CDR3 in amino acids: CASSSPQGATMNTEAFF. CDR3 nucleotides: TGTGCCAGCAGTTCACCTCAGGGGGCCACGATGAACACTGAAGCTTTCTTT.

This clone was observed at least ten times. Here the CDR3 reads CAISDRDRAQETQYF. CDR3 DNA: TGTGCCATCAGTGATAGGGACAGGGCTCAAGAGACCCAGTACTTC. The chain has TRBV10-3 and TRBJ2-5; 9 positions match TRBD1. CDR3 length: 15 amino acids. Germline CDR1 and CDR2: ENHRY and SYGVKD. J gave up 2 bases and V 3 bases, and 4 bases lay outside the gene matches.